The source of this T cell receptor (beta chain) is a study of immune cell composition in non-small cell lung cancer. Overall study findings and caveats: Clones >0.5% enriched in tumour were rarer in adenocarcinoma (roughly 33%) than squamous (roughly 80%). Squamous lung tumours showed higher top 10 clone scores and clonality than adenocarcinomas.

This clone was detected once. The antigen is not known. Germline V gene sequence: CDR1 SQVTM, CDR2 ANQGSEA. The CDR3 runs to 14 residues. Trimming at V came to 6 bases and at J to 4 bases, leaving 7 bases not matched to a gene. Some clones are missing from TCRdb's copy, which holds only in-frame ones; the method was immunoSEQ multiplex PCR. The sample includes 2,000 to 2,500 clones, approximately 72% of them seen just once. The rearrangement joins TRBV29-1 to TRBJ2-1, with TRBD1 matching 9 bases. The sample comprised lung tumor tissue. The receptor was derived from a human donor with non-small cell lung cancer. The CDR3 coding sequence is TGCAGCGTGAAACAGGGGGCGTCATACAATGAGCAGTTCTTC. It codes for CSVKQGASYNEQFF.